What follows are 9 T cell receptor beta chains derived from one specimen sequenced in a study of OX40 agonist ivuxolimab in advanced cancers. The repertoire was sequenced with immunoSEQ multiplex PCR; TCRdb's copy has only in-frame clones and lacks some. This sample has about 64,000 clones, with about 83% found just once. Specimen: CD4+ or CD8+ T cells sorted from blood, collected in a trial of the OX40 agonist ivuxolimab. These receptors were collected from an adult with an advanced solid tumor such as melanoma, head and neck, liver or kidney cancer.

The CDR3 region is CAAGLNTEAFF. Here the CDR3 DNA reads TGTGCCGCAGGCCTGAACACTGAAGCTTTCTTT. The rearrangement uses TRBV25-1 and TRBJ1-1; D not certain. The CDR3 sequence is 11 residues long. The germline V gene has CDR1 MGHDK and CDR2 SYGVNS. Trimming cost V 11 bases and J 0 bases, with 7 bases left between them.

The V gene is TRBV6-5, the J gene TRBJ2-6; D is perhaps TRBD1 (5 bases). Germline V gene data show CDR1 as MNHEY and CDR2 as SVGAGI. The CDR3 contains 15 residues. V dropped 0 bases and J dropped 2 bases, with 5 bases sitting between them. The CDR3 spells CASSYSRAGANVLTF. In DNA, the CDR3 is TGTGCCAGCAGTTACTCCAGGGCTGGGGCCAACGTCCTGACTTTC.

V usage is TRBV10-3 and J usage is TRBJ2-1; D not certain. V lost 0 bases, J lost 4 bases, and 13 bases lay in between. There are 16 residues in the CDR3. Germline V gene sequence: CDR1 ENHRY, CDR2 SYGVKD. CDR3 amino acids: CAISESLGGTYNEQFF. For the CDR3, the DNA is TGTGCCATCAGTGAGTCGCTTGGCGGCACTTACAATGAGCAGTTCTTC.

Only a few counts were recorded for this clone. This rearrangement joins TRBV4-1 to TRBJ1-1; D call uncertain. The germline V gene encodes CDR1 MGHRA and CDR2 YSYEKL. Trimming shortened V by 1 base and J by 1 base, and 19 bases separated the two germline ends. The CDR3 contains 18 residues. The CDR3 is CASSQGAWFGTRNTEAFF. CDR3 coding DNA: TGCGCCAGCAGCCAAGGAGCTTGGTTCGGTACCCGGAACACTGAAGCTTTCTTT.

The chain employs TRBV10-2 and TRBJ2-7; D perhaps matches TRBD2 (5 bases). Germline assignment: CDR1 WSHSY and CDR2 SAAADI. The CDR3 contains 17 residues. V dropped 0 bases and J dropped 0 bases, with 15 bases sitting between them. The CDR3 DNA sequence: TGCGCCAGCAGTGAGTCGTCGGGGATCCTAAGCTCCTACGAGCAGTACTTC. Translated: CASSESSGILSSYEQYF.

The rearrangement joins TRBV7-9 to TRBJ2-7; D unclear. In germline, CDR1 is SEHNR, CDR2 FQNEAQ (reference sequence). Trimming stripped 2 bases from V and 0 bases from J, with 8 bases between. The CDR3 length is 14 residues. CDR3 coding DNA: TGTGCCAGCAGCTTAATACCGGACTCCTACGAGCAGTACTTC. Residues: CASSLIPDSYEQYF.

The gene calls are TRBV7-9 and TRBJ2-5, with 7 bases identical to TRBD2. The CDR3 runs to 14 residues. Germline CDR1 and CDR2: SEHNR and FQNEAQ (reference sequence). V was clipped by 6 bases and J by 5 bases; unmatched bases: 9. CDR3 nucleotide sequence: TGTGCCAGCAGTCTCCGGGGGGATAGGGAGACCCAGTACTTC. It yields the protein CASSLRGDRETQYF.

V and J are TRBV7-2 and TRBJ1-4, with D hard to call. CDR3 length: 14 residues. Trimming removed 1 base from V and 5 bases from J, with 8 bases in between. Germline V gives CDR1 SGHTA, CDR2 FQGNSA. DNA for the CDR3: TGTGCCAGCAGCTTAGTCCGAGGGAATGAAAAACTGTTTTTT. The encoded protein is CASSLVRGNEKLFF.

In regard to this clone: The junction and the germline gene differ at one end; a read error may be behind it. The same CDR3 is also encoded by other DNA sequences in this sample. The chain links TRBV6-6 to TRBJ2-7, with 7 bases lining up with TRBD1. CDR1 is MNHNY, CDR2 SVGAGI, per germline (reference sequence). This CDR3 has 15 residues. CDR3 sequence (DNA): TGCGCCAGCAACTTACGTGGGGACAGAGCCTACGAGCAGTACTTC. It translates to CASNLRGDRAYEQYF.